This T cell receptor (beta chain) was found in a study of blood T cell repertoires in COVID-19. Study-wide background: PBMCs, B-cell-depleted T cells, or T cells provided the cDNA or gDNA that made up the material.

In the original analysis: Counts of nucleated cells, estimated from reference gene primer amplification, were obtained. Produced via immunoSEQ multiplex PCR; TCRdb's table is partial and in-frame only. Clone size and V and J calls were adopted from that table, with D and trimming inferred from the DNA. In the table there are about 58,000 clones, about 88% of which are singletons. The CDR3 totals 13 residues. Germline V gene lookup returns CDR1 SGHTS and CDR2 YDEGEE. V lost 5 bases, J lost 5 bases, and 14 bases lay in between. This clonotype was sampled from a woman in her seventies with active COVID-19. The V gene is TRBV5-8, the J gene TRBJ2-7, with no clear D. The sequenced material came from peripheral blood. This chain's CDR3 is CASSSGRLHEQYF. DNA of the CDR3: TGTGCCAGCAGTTCTGGCAGGCTTCACGAGCAGTACTTC.